This passage covers 14 T cell receptor beta chains from one sample sequenced in a study of blood T cells in healthy people across ages. The second PCR ran about 6 to 11 cycles with a sample-barcoded 5' primer and J-beta primers. TCRdb reprocessed the 5' RACE reads via MiXCR and lists one record per CDR3 protein. The top ten hold roughly 2% of the sample, which has 1.5 million to 2 million distinct CDR3 sequences, 49% seen once. Specimen: blood. The receptors derive from a woman aged 40-49 years in good health.

This clonotype was counted only a few times. This rearrangement joins TRBV20-1 to TRBJ1-2; a possible D gene is TRBD1 (5 bases). V lost 5 bases and J lost 3, with 16 bases in between. Per the germline V gene, CDR1 is DFQATT and CDR2 is SNEGSKA (reference sequence). The CDR3 sequence is 14 residues long. CDR3 coding DNA: TGCAGTGCTCTATCCCCCACAGGCTACTATGGCTACACCTTC. This encodes CSALSPTGYYGYTF.

This clonotype was detected only a few times. The V and J genes are TRBV24-1 and TRBJ2-3; 12 nucleotides align to TRBD2. The CDR3 loop spans 16 amino acids. The junction had 5 bases not matched to a gene; V was cut back by 3 bases and J by 5 bases. Germline V gene lookup returns CDR1 KGHDR and CDR2 SFDVKD. The CDR3 here is CATSDRTSGDEDTQYF. As DNA, the CDR3 is TGTGCCACCAGTGATCGGACTAGCGGGGATGAAGATACGCAGTATTTT.

This clonotype is a singleton in its sample. The V gene is TRBV28, the J gene TRBJ2-3; no clear D gene. The V end was cut by 2 bases, the J end by 0 bases, with 15 bases between. The V gene's germline CDR1 is MDHEN and CDR2 SYDVKM. This CDR3 comprises 17 residues. CDR3 residues: CASSLDAKQSSTDTQYF. The CDR3 coding sequence is TGTGCCAGCAGTTTAGACGCGAAGCAGAGTAGCACAGATACGCAGTATTTT.

This clonotype was seen more than once but under ten times. The V and J genes are TRBV29-1 and TRBJ2-7; TRBD2 is a possible D gene (6 bases). Per germline, CDR1 SQVTM and CDR2 ANQGSEA. The CDR3 is 15 residues long. The ends were cut back, 4 bases at V and 1 base at J, with 17 bases in the middle. The CDR3 bases are TGCAGCGTTGGTCGTTTCGGTCGGGGGTCCTACGAGCAGTACTTC. It codes for CSVGRFGRGSYEQYF.

The chain combines TRBV20-1 with TRBJ1-2; D not certain. Trimming stripped 5 bases from V and 8 bases from J, with 12 bases between. CDR1 is DFQATT, CDR2 SNEGSKA, per germline (reference sequence). The CDR3 has 11 residues. The CDR3 nucleotides are TGCAGTGCTCAAAGTCCGACGGGCTACACCTTC. It translates to CSAQSPTGYTF.

The V and J genes are TRBV6-1 and TRBJ1-6; maybe TRBD1 (6 bases). V was shortened by 5 bases and J by 9 bases, with 29 bases between the two germline ends. The CDR3 has 19 residues. CDR1 and CDR2 (germline): MNHNS, SASEGT. CDR3 bases: TGTGCCAGCAGTCGGCGTGGGGGGCTAGCGAGCCAGAATAGTTCACCCCTCCACTTT. This sequence encodes CASSRRGGLASQNSSPLHF.

The chain links TRBV27 to TRBJ2-3; a weak D match, TRBD2 (5 bases). The CDR3 has 15 amino acids. From germline, CDR1 is MNHEY and CDR2 SMNVEV (reference sequence). Trimming left V 0 bases short and J 0 bases short, with 7 bases between. For the CDR3, the DNA is TGTGCCAGCAGTTTATCACTAGAGAGCACAGATACGCAGTATTTT. Amino acids: CASSLSLESTDTQYF.

This chain links TRBV11-2 with TRBJ2-7; 7 nucleotides align to TRBD1. Germline CDR1 reads SGHAT; CDR2 reads FQNNGV. Trimming at V came to 5 bases and at J to 1 base, leaving 11 bases not matched to a gene. The CDR3 contains 16 residues. DNA for the CDR3: TGTGCCAGCAGCCGTGCAGTAGACAGGGTTTCCTACGAGCAGTACTTC. This encodes CASSRAVDRVSYEQYF.

This clonotype occurred a few times. The chain uses TRBV28 and TRBJ2-7; no reliable D call. Trimming removed 5 bases at V and 3 bases at J, with 14 bases between. This CDR3 contains 14 residues. Germline CDR1 and CDR2: MDHEN and SYDVKM. The CDR3 DNA reads as TGTGCCAGCAGTCCGCATGAGCGAGTCTACGAGCAGTACTTC. Translating gives CASSPHERVYEQYF.

This clonotype was found a few times. The chain is built from TRBV12-3 or TRBV12-4 and TRBJ2-3, with TRBD1 matching over 8 bases. Losses at the gene ends were 5 bases for V and 3 bases for J; bases not matched to a gene: 7. The CDR3 spans 15 residues. The CDR3 loop reads CASSHRQGSTDTQYF. The CDR3 DNA follows: TGTGCCAGCAGTCATCGACAGGGGTCAACAGATACGCAGTATTTT.

The V call is TRBV7-8, the J call TRBJ2-6, with D perhaps being TRBD1 or TRBD2 (5 bases each). The CDR3 spans 20 residues. Trimming shortened V by 0 bases and J by 4 bases, and 22 bases separated the two germline ends. The germline V gene has CDR1 SGHVS and CDR2 FQNEAQ. CDR3 loop: CASSLAGPLFRDPGANVLTF. The CDR3 DNA follows: TGTGCCAGCAGCTTAGCGGGCCCCCTCTTCCGGGACCCCGGGGCCAACGTCCTGACTTTC.

This clonotype was counted many times. The chain uses TRBV29-1 and TRBJ2-5; D ambiguous. This CDR3 has 10 residues. The ends were cut back, 7 bases at V and 5 bases at J, with 8 bases in the middle. The germline V gene encodes CDR1 SQVTM and CDR2 ANQGSEA. The CDR3 is CSAWDETQYF. The CDR3 bases are TGCAGCGCCTGGGATGAGACCCAGTACTTC.

The chain employs TRBV12-3 or TRBV12-4 and TRBJ2-1, with a possible D match to TRBD1 (6 bases). The CDR3 is 16 residues long. Deletions cut 5 bases from V and 13 bases from J, with 27 bases between. The CDR3 sequence is CASSMIPGTPIETQFF. The CDR3 DNA sequence: TGTGCCAGCAGTATGATCCCCGGGACACCCATAGAGACCCAGTTCTTC.

This clonotype showed up just once. It may be a read error: a sequence one base away is much more abundant. V and J are TRBV27 and TRBJ2-5; D may correspond to TRBD1 or TRBD2 (5 bases each). V was pared by 5 bases and J by 13 bases, with 20 bases between. In germline, CDR1 is MNHEY, CDR2 SMNVEV (reference sequence). CDR3 length: 13 residues. The CDR3 region is CASSPPGTPSAYF. The DNA of the CDR3 is TGTGCCAGCAGTCCCCCCGGGACCCCCTCCGCGTACTTC.